This TCR beta chain stems from a study of blood T cells in healthy people across ages (dated by TCRdb to the mid-2010s). About the study as a whole: In model experiments, roughly one uniquely barcoded TCR beta cDNA molecule per two T cells was captured by template switching. Age-related changes in TCR beta repertoire diversity were measured in the study by deep sequencing normalized with unique cDNA molecular identifiers. The donors were divided into four age groups: young (average around 17 years), middle-aged (almost 40), aged (62) and long-lived (approximately 74). The study analyzed two additional independent replicas of 1 million unique cDNA reads from the same blood draw for two donors, one aged 18 to 29 and one aged 80 or older.

The donors were some 39 Caucasian individuals from Russia, aged roughly 6 to 100 years, who were systemically healthy. Ten milliliters of peripheral blood were drawn from each donor into EDTA-treated Vacutainer tubes. Ficoll-Paque density-gradient centrifugation was used to isolate PBMCs, with at least 6.5 million per sample. Total RNA, at least 5.5 micrograms per sample, was extracted from PBMCs with Trizol reagent. For every donor, flow cytometry on a PBMC aliquot measured the percentage of naive CD45RAhigh/CD27high T cells. Deletion took 6 bases off V and 0 bases off J, with a span of 8 bases between the germline ends. Looking up the germline V gene yields CDR1 MNHEY and CDR2 SVGAGI. The CDR3 measures 13 amino acids from cysteine to phenylalanine. Solely the CDR3 DNA is kept, with 39 bases framed from the first base. Remarks on this clonotype: This clone's antigen is unknown. The input lacks base qualities; no much larger clone sits a single base away.

The receptor library was made with 5' RACE. Instrument on record: Illumina HiSeq 2500. A second PCR of roughly 6 to 11 cycles was performed with a sample-barcoded 5' primer and a J-beta primer mix. Each TCR beta cDNA molecule received a unique molecular identifier from a template-switch 5' adaptor carrying 12 random nucleotides. Each sample yielded at least 3 million CDR3-containing paired-end reads. First-strand cDNA synthesis was performed from all RNA using the Mint cDNA synthesis kit, with priming by a TRBC-specific oligonucleotide. All cDNA was treated with uracil-DNA glycosylase and then went through a first 18-cycle PCR with the universal primers M1SS and BC2_uni_R. As for the authors' bioinformatics: For normalization, 1 million high-quality reads were randomly selected from each sample, with every read carrying a distinct molecular identifier. Reads sharing molecular identifiers were discarded rather than binned into consensus sequences. MiTCR, run with a Q25 quality threshold and the strictest error-elimination algorithm, handled CDR3 identification, clonotype clustering and error correction. Lower-bound total TCR beta diversity was estimated with a nonparametric unseen species model using Euler transformation. Through fastp at Q25 and MiXCR, TCRdb rebuilt clones from the public reads, retaining in-frame beta chains. Each record represents a unique CDR3 protein, reported with the most common genes and DNA among its rows. TCRdb, rather than the study authors, made the V and J calls. This sample has about 800,000 distinct CDR3 sequences in its table, and 25% of those were observed once. The ten largest clones capture 3.7% of the sample.

Findings and caveats that apply to the study as a whole: Because profiling used bulk unsorted PBMCs, naive and antigen-experienced compartments could not be compared conclusively. The percentage of naive T cells measured by flow cytometry correlated strongly with observed TCR beta diversity. As age increased, observed TCR beta diversity per million T cells dropped in a roughly linear way, and a significant reduction was already evident by age about 40. The long-lived group showed more naive CD4+ T cells, fewer expanded clones and increased TCR diversity than the aged group, suggesting age selection. Because donor CMV infection status was unknown, age-related changes in expanded clonotypes were potentially confounded. Estimates of total diversity based on one million sequenced T cells were regarded as lower bounds and as underestimates.

The same sample was also used in a study of T cells of mothers and their children. The other study reports the following: Nine systemically healthy Caucasian individuals, comprising three mothers and their six children, were included as donors. cDNA synthesis consumed the entire amount of extracted RNA, loaded at about 1.5 ug RNA in each 15 ul reaction. Sample barcodes and 2-4 random nucleotides were added via the M1S primer in the second PCR. Over 8 million TCR beta CDR3 reads were obtained for each mother, and about 3 million reads were obtained for each child. Thymic selection similarly shapes TCR recombination output in related and unrelated pairs, with minor effect from inherited differences. Normalized repertoire overlap was always found to be slightly, but never significantly, higher in related mother-child pairs than in unrelated mother-child pairs. Persistent microchimeric T cell clones were not detected, at a sensitivity of about 90 clones per million clonotypes. The study used deep NGS to compare TCR beta repertoires of mothers and children, seeking features distinguishing related mother-child pairs from unrelated individuals. Mothers averaged around 40 +/- 4 years of age and children averaged about 10 +/- 4 years. Libraries were sequenced on Illumina HiSeq 2000 with 100+100 nt paired-end reads after adapter ligation with NEBNext reagents. To prevent cross-contamination, the mother and child libraries were prepared a month apart and were sequenced in separate runs. Each donor had between roughly 500,000 and 2,200,000 distinct TCR beta clonotypes identified. Naive TCR beta clonotypes were estimated from low-frequency clonotypes matched to each donor's FACS-determined naive share, without sorting.

The sequence was collected from a boy younger than 18 in good health. The rearranged chain carries TRBV6-5 and TRBJ1-1, with the D gene too uncertain to name. The source material was blood. The base sequence is TGTGCCAGCAGCTGGACGCTGAACACTGAAGCTTTCTTT. This translates into CASSWTLNTEAFF.